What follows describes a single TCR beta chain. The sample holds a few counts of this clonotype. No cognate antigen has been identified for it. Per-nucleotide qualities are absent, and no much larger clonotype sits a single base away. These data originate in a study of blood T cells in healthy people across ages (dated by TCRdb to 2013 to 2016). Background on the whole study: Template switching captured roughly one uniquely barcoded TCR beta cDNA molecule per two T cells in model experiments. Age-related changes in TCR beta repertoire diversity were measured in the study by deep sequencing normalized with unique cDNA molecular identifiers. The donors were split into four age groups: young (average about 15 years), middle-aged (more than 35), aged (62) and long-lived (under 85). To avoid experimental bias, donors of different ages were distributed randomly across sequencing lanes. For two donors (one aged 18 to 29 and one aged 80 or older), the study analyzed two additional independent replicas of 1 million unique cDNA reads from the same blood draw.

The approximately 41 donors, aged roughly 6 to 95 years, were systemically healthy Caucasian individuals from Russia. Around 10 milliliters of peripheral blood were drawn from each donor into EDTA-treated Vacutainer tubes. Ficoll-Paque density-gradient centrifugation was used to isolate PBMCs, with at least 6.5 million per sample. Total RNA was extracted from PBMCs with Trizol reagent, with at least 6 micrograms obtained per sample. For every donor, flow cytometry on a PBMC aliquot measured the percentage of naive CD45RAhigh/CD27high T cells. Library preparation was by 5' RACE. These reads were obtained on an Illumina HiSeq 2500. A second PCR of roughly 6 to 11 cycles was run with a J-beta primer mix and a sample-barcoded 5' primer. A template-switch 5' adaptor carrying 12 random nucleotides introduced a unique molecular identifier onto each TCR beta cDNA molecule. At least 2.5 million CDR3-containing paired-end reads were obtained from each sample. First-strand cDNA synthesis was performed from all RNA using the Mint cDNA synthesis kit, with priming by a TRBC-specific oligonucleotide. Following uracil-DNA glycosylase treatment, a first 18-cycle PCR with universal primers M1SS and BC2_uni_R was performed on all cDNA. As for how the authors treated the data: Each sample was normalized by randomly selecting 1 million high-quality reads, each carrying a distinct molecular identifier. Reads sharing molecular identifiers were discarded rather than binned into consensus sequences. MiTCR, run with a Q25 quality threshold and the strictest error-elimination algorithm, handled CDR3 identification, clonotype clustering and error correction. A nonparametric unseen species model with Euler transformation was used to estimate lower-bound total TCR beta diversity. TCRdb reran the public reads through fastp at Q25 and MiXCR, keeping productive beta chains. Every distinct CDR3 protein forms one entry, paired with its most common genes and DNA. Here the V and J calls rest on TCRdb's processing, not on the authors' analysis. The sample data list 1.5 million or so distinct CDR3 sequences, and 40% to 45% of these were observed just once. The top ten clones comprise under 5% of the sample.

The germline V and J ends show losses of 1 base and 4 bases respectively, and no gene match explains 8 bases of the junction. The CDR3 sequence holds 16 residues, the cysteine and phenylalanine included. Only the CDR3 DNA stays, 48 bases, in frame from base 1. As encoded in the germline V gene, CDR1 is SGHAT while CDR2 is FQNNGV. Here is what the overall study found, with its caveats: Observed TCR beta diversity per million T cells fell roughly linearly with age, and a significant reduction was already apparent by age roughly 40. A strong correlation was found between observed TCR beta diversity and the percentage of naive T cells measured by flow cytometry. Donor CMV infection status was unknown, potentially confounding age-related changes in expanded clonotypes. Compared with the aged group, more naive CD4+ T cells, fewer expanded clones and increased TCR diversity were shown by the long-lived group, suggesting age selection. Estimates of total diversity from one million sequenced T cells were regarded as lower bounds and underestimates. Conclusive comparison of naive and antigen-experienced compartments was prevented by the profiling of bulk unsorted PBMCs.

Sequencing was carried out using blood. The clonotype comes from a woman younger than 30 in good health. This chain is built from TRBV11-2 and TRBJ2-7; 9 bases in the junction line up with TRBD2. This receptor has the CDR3 CASSLVASGTLYEQYF. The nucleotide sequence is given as TGTGCCAGCAGCTTAGTGGCTAGCGGGACTCTTTACGAGCAGTACTTC.